A single T cell receptor beta chain is shown here with its context. As yet, its antigen is unknown. CDR1 and CDR2 from the germline V gene are SGHTA and FQGNSA. Trimming took off 1 base at V and 0 bases at J, with 3 bases between the two ends. This CDR3 has 13 residues. Sequenced by immunoSEQ multiplex PCR; TCRdb stores in-frame clones only, minus some. Here the sample spans around 57,000 clones, approximately 77% being singletons. The entry originates in a study of OX40 agonist ivuxolimab in advanced cancers. General study results and limits: The specificity for antigen of the expanded peripheral T cells was not determined.

This TCR was recovered from an adult with an advanced solid tumor such as melanoma, head and neck, liver or kidney cancer. This specimen was CD4+ or CD8+ T cells sorted from blood, taken in a trial of the OX40 agonist ivuxolimab. The chain employs TRBV7-2 and TRBJ1-1, with D hard to call. Here the CDR3 reads CASSLGMNTEAFF. The CDR3 DNA follows: TGTGCCAGCAGCTTAGGGATGAACACTGAAGCTTTCTTT. Variable domain in full (rest from reference TRBV7-2 and TRBJ1-1): GAGVSQSPSNKVTEKGKDVELRCDPISGHTALYWYRQSLGQGLEFLIYFQGNSAPDKSGLPSDRFSAERTGGSVSTLTIQRTQQEDSAVYLCASSLGMNTEAFFGQGTRLTVV.